This entry features one TCR beta chain sequence. V lost 8 bases to trimming and J lost 0 bases, with 14 bases between them. The CDR3 has 14 amino acids. Germline V lookup: CDR1 MDHEN, CDR2 SYDVKM. Method: immunoSEQ multiplex PCR; TCRdb's copy keeps in-frame clones and lacks some. This sample carries roughly 430,000 clones, around 90% of them seen once, and the ten largest clones take roughly 2%. The sample is drawn from a study of blood T cell repertoires in COVID-19. The specimen was PBMCs or T cells enriched from blood (not recorded which). This receptor was obtained from a woman in her thirties or forties with acute COVID-19. The V call is TRBV28, the J call TRBJ2-7; D perhaps matches TRBD1 (5 bases). CDR3: CASEGQTSSYEQYF. The CDR3 nucleotides read TGTGCCAGCGAAGGACAAACGAGCTCCTACGAGCAGTACTTC.